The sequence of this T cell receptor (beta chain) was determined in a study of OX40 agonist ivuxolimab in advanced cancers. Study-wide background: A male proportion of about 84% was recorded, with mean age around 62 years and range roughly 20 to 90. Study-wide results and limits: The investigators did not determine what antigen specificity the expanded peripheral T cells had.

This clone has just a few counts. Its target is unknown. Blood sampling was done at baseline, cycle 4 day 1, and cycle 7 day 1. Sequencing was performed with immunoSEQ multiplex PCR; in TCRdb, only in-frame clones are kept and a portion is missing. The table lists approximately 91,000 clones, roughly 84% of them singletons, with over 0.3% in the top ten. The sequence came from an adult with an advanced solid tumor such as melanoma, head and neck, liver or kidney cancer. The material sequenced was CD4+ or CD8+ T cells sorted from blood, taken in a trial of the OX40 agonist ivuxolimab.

CDR3 in amino acids: CASSLSRGGQETQYF. For the CDR3, the DNA is TGTGCCAGCAGCTTATCCCGGGGGGGCCAAGAGACCCAGTACTTC. V usage is TRBV7-2 and J usage is TRBJ2-5, with 8 bases matching TRBD2. The CDR3 is made up of 15 amino acids. V lost 2 bases, J lost 1 base, and 3 bases stayed unmatched. Looked up from germline, CDR1 is SGHTA and CDR2 is FQGNSA. The full variable domain, rest sourced from reference TRBV7-2 and TRBJ2-5, is GAGVSQSPSNKVTEKGKDVELRCDPISGHTALYWYRQSLGQGLEFLIYFQGNSAPDKSGLPSDRFSAERTGGSVSTLTIQRTQQEDSAVYLCASSLSRGGQETQYFGPGTRLLVL.